Included here is one T cell receptor (beta chain) sequence, with context. Its matching antigen is unknown. Repertoires were generated with immunoSEQ multiplex PCR, while TCRdb's copy carries only in-frame clones and drops some. The table includes 65,000 to 80,000 clones, more than 75% detected once. The data were obtained in a study of T cell responses to AZD1222 COVID-19 vaccine. Looked up from germline, CDR1 is SGDLS and CDR2 is YYNGEE. Deletions cut 3 bases from V and 0 bases from J, with 10 bases between. The CDR3 runs to 14 residues. Study results and limitations: Repertoires were collected only later (after the peak T cell response had occurred). Unmutated variant regions are reportedly the target of nearly half of TCRs that are spike-specific. Across spike, vaccine-associated CD4 TCRs were found, dominant at 160-218 and 743-854. The donors showed a predominance of white British ancestry and of females, with possible underestimation of clonal diversity.

Sequenced here: peripheral blood, sampled 28 days after the second dose of the MenACWY control vaccine. This receptor was taken from an adult who received the MenACWY meningococcal vaccine as a control. This sequence joins TRBV9 and TRBJ2-7, with unresolved D. In DNA form, the CDR3 reads TGTGCCAGCAGCGCCTCTGGGCTCTCCTACGAGCAGTACTTC. Translated, it gives CASSASGLSYEQYF.